These 27 T cell receptor beta chains were all obtained from the same sample, sequenced in a study of T cell responses to AZD1222 COVID-19 vaccine. Assay: immunoSEQ multiplex PCR; the TCRdb copy retains only in-frame clones and omits some. The repertoire holds more than 85,000 clones, with around 80% as singletons. The sequenced sample was peripheral blood, obtained on day 0 of AZD1222 vaccination. The source of these receptors is an adult in good health.

The rearrangement joins TRBV10-3 to TRBJ2-5; 7 bases line up with TRBD1. Looked up from germline, CDR1 is ENHRY and CDR2 is SYGVKD. The junction had 10 bases not matched to a gene; V was cut back by 5 bases and J by 1 base. The CDR3 runs 16 residues. The CDR3 spells CAISSRGGEGQETQYF. The CDR3 nucleotides read TGTGCCATCAGTAGTAGAGGGGGCGAAGGCCAAGAGACCCAGTACTTC.

This chain uses TRBV10-3 with TRBJ2-1, with D perhaps matching TRBD2 (6 bases). Germline-derived CDR1 and CDR2 are ENHRY and SYGVKD. This CDR3 contains 14 residues. Trimming pared 5 bases from V and 4 bases from J, leaving 12 bases between. CDR3: CAISTGTPYNEQFF. In nucleotides, the CDR3 is TGTGCCATCAGTACCGGGACTCCTTACAATGAGCAGTTCTTC.

This chain uses TRBV5-1 with TRBJ2-7; D might be TRBD1 (5 bases). V shed 4 bases and J shed 5 bases, with 16 bases lying between them. CDR3 length equals 14 residues. The germline V gene encodes CDR1 SGHRS and CDR2 YFSETQ. The CDR3 DNA sequence: TGCGCCAGCAGCCCTAATACAGGCGTCGACGAGCAGTACTTC. Its protein product is CASSPNTGVDEQYF.

This chain links TRBV24-1 with TRBJ1-6, with D unresolved. Germline assignment: CDR1 KGHDR and CDR2 SFDVKD. The CDR3 is 12 residues long. Trimming left V 7 bases short and J 5 bases short, with 5 bases between. CDR3: CATSDNNSPLHF. The CDR3 coding sequence is TGTGCCACCAGCGATAATAATTCACCCCTCCACTTT.

This clone was counted a single time. This chain connects TRBV2 to TRBJ2-5; TRBD2 matches at 9 bases. Trimming at V came to 1 base and at J to 1 base, leaving 7 bases not matched to a gene. Germline V gene sequence: CDR1 SNHLY, CDR2 FYNNEI. The CDR3 is made up of 17 amino acids. CDR3 residues: CASSEVAAGGLQETQYF. CDR3 nucleotides: TGTGCCAGCAGTGAAGTCGCTGCGGGAGGGCTCCAAGAGACCCAGTACTTC. Variable domain in full (rest from reference TRBV2 and TRBJ2-5): EPEVTQTPSHQVTQMGQEVILRCVPISNHLYFYWYRQILGQKVEFLVSFYNNEISEKSEIFDDQFSVERPDGSNFTLKIRSTKLEDSAMYFCASSEVAAGGLQETQYFGPGTRLLVL.

The rearrangement uses TRBV11-2 and TRBJ1-2; D unclear. With 2 bases removed from V and 7 bases from J, the gap between germline ends came to 17 bases. Germline CDR1 is SGHAT and CDR2 is FQNNGV. The CDR3 totals 15 residues. The CDR3 is CASSLLDTGGFGYTF. The CDR3 nucleotides read TGTGCCAGCAGCTTACTCGACACGGGAGGTTTTGGCTACACCTTC.

This chain uses TRBV7-6 with TRBJ2-1; TRBD1 agrees at 11 bases. The CDR3 length is 18 residues. Trimming took 3 bases from V and 7 from J; bases not matched to a gene: 14. Germline V gene data show CDR1 as SGHVS and CDR2 as FNYEAQ. The CDR3 is CASSLISGTGGVVNEQFF. For the CDR3, the DNA is TGTGCCAGCAGCTTGATTTCCGGGACAGGGGGAGTAGTAAATGAGCAGTTCTTC. Using reference TRBV7-6 and TRBJ2-1 for the parts outside the CDR3, the full variable domain is GAGVSQSPRYKVTKRGQDVALRCDPISGHVSLYWYRQALGQGPEFLTYFNYEAQQDKSGLPNDRFSAERPEGSISTLTIQRTEQRDSAMYRCASSLISGTGGVVNEQFFGPGTRLTVL.

V is TRBV3-1 (or the pseudogene TRBV3-2) and J is TRBJ1-4; no clear D. The CDR3 has 13 amino acids. V was trimmed by 0 bases and J by 7 bases, leaving 6 bases between them. Germline CDR1 and CDR2: LGHDT and YNNKEL (reference sequence). The chain's CDR3 is CASSQDMGEKLFF. In nucleotides, the CDR3 is TGTGCCAGCAGCCAAGATATGGGTGAAAAACTGTTTTTT.

This clone appeared once. V usage is TRBV19 and J usage is TRBJ2-1; a weak D match, TRBD2 (6 bases). CDR1 and CDR2 (germline): LNHDA, SQIVND (reference sequence). The CDR3 spans 15 residues. The V and J ends lost 5 bases and 4 bases respectively, with 15 bases between them. For the CDR3, the DNA is TGTGCCAGTAGTTGGGGCGGGATTGGTTACAATGAGCAGTTCTTC. It specifies CASSWGGIGYNEQFF. Full variable domain (rest looked up from reference TRBV19 and TRBJ2-1): DGGITQSPKYLFRKEGQNVTLSCEQNLNHDAMYWYRQDPGQGLRLIYYSQIVNDFQKGDIAEGYSVSREKKESFPLTVTSAQKNPTAFYLCASSWGGIGYNEQFFGPGTRLTVL.

The J gene is TRBJ2-2, the V gene TRBV24-1; 8 nucleotides line up with TRBD1. V was pared by 8 bases and J by 3 bases, with 4 bases of the junction left unmatched. Germline CDR1 and CDR2: KGHDR and SFDVKD. This CDR3 contains 14 residues. The CDR3 spells CATKGTGYTGELFF. The CDR3 DNA reads as TGTGCCACCAAAGGGACAGGTTACACCGGGGAGCTGTTTTTT.

This chain links TRBV19 with TRBJ2-7, with D perhaps matching TRBD1 or TRBD2 (6 bases each). From germline, CDR1 is LNHDA and CDR2 SQIVND (reference sequence). Between the trimmed V and J ends, which lost 4 bases and 6 bases, there was a span of 19 bases. The CDR3 extends over 15 amino acids. The CDR3 is CASSSQWGAASEQYF. CDR3 DNA sequence: TGTGCCAGTAGTAGCCAGTGGGGGGCAGCGAGCGAGCAGTACTTC.

V is TRBV28 and J is TRBJ2-3, with a possible D match to TRBD2 (6 bases). This CDR3 comprises 15 residues. The V gene's germline CDR1 is MDHEN and CDR2 SYDVKM. V gave up 1 base and J gave up 1 base, with 9 bases separating them. CDR3 in DNA: TGTGCCAGCAGTTTATTTGGAGGGGGCACAGATACGCAGTATTTT. The encoded protein is CASSLFGGGTDTQYF.

The chain recombines TRBV7-2 with TRBJ2-3, with 9 bases matching TRBD2. The CDR3 contains 16 residues. Germline V CDR1 and CDR2: SGHTA, FQGNSA. V lost 2 bases, J lost 6 bases, and 9 bases stayed unmatched. The CDR3 DNA reads TGTGCCAGCAGCTTAAGTAGCGGGAGACTAGTGGATACGCAGTATTTT. Protein sequence: CASSLSSGRLVDTQYF.

The chain is built from TRBV18 and TRBJ1-2, with 10 bases aligning to TRBD1. Germline trimming cut 4 bases from V and 11 bases from J; bases unmatched to any gene: 10. From germline, CDR1 is KGHSH and CDR2 LQKENI. The CDR3 extends over 14 amino acids. CDR3 sequence reads: CASSRPGQGTAYTF. Here the CDR3 DNA reads TGTGCCAGCTCACGACCGGGACAGGGGACCGCTTACACCTTC.

This clone showed up just a few times. CDR3 region: CASSVEGWSNEQFF. As DNA, the CDR3 is TGTGCCAGCAGCGTAGAGGGTTGGAGCAATGAGCAGTTCTTC. This chain links TRBV9 with TRBJ2-1, with D unresolved. Trimming left V 0 bases short and J 6 bases short, with 10 bases between. Germline V CDR1 and CDR2: SGDLS, YYNGEE. The CDR3 is made up of 14 amino acids.

The genes are TRBV2 and TRBJ1-3; unclear D gene. The length of the CDR3 is 13 residues. Germline V lookup: CDR1 SNHLY, CDR2 FYNNEI. V lost 6 bases and J lost 4, with 10 bases in between. The CDR3 DNA sequence: TGTGCCAGCAGCGCCTTTTCCGGAAACACCATATATTTT. Translating it yields CASSAFSGNTIYF.

This clone was detected only a few times. The rearrangement joins TRBV7-2 to TRBJ2-4, with D perhaps TRBD1 (6 bases). CDR1 is SGHTA and CDR2 is FQGNSA in the germline V gene. V was pared by 1 base and J by 4 bases, with 14 bases between. CDR3 length equals 16 residues. In DNA form, the CDR3 reads TGTGCCAGCAGCTTAGACAGGGTAGGATCGAAAAACATTCAGTACTTC. Translated, it gives CASSLDRVGSKNIQYF.

The chain is built from TRBV6-5 and TRBJ2-7, with D perhaps being TRBD1 or TRBD2 (5 bases each). Looked up from germline, CDR1 is MNHEY and CDR2 is SVGAGI. This CDR3 comprises 15 residues. Trimming took 6 bases from V and 4 from J, leaving 19 bases between them. CDR3 sequence (DNA): TGTGCCAGCAGCCCCGGAGCGGACACATTTTACGAGCAGTACTTC. It specifies CASSPGADTFYEQYF.

This chain connects TRBV7-2 to TRBJ2-3; 12 bases map to TRBD2. Germline V gene lookup returns CDR1 SGHTA and CDR2 FQGNSA. The CDR3 contains 16 residues. Trimming removed 5 bases from V and 2 bases from J; junction bases left unmatched: 5. The DNA of the CDR3 is TGTGCCAGCAGCGAAGGACTAGCGGGGTTCACAGATACGCAGTATTTT. This encodes CASSEGLAGFTDTQYF.

This clone was seen a single time. V usage is TRBV5-1 and J usage is TRBJ2-5, with 11 bases fitting TRBD2. The CDR3 is made up of 16 amino acids. V lost 4 bases, J lost 5 bases, and 10 bases stayed unmatched. CDR1 is SGHRS and CDR2 is YFSETQ in the germline V gene. The CDR3 reads CASSPPLTSGKETQYF. In DNA form, the CDR3 reads TGCGCCAGCAGCCCCCCGTTGACTAGCGGGAAGGAGACCCAGTACTTC.

The rearrangement links TRBV7-2 to TRBJ2-5; possibly TRBD1 or TRBD2 for D (5 bases each). From germline, CDR1 is SGHTA and CDR2 FQGNSA. CDR3 length: 14 amino acids. V lost 3 bases and J lost 2, with 10 bases in between. The CDR3 DNA reads as TGTGCCAGCAGCTTTATGGGGGATCAAGAGACCCAGTACTTC. Its protein is CASSFMGDQETQYF.

The chain has TRBV28 and TRBJ2-7; TRBD2 matches at 11 bases. Trimming cost V 7 bases and J 2 bases; bases outside gene matches: 4. The CDR3 contains 14 residues. The germline gives CDR1 MDHEN, CDR2 SYDVKM. In nucleotides, the CDR3 is TGTGCCAGCACGAGGACTAGCGGGCCCTACGAGCAGTACTTC. The encoded protein is CASTRTSGPYEQYF.

This clone was observed a handful of times. The J gene is TRBJ2-1, the V gene TRBV7-2; 8 bases match TRBD2. There are 18 residues in the CDR3. Germline V CDR1 and CDR2: SGHTA, FQGNSA. Trimming at V came to 5 bases and at J to 0 bases, leaving 12 bases not matched to a gene. CDR3 sequence (DNA): TGTGCCAGCAGCCTAGGTCCTAGCGGGCCGAGCTCCTACAATGAGCAGTTCTTC. It codes for CASSLGPSGPSSYNEQFF. The full variable domain, with the rest looked up from reference TRBV7-2 and TRBJ2-1, is GAGVSQSPSNKVTEKGKDVELRCDPISGHTALYWYRQSLGQGLEFLIYFQGNSAPDKSGLPSDRFSAERTGGSVSTLTIQRTQQEDSAVYLCASSLGPSGPSSYNEQFFGPGTRLTVL.

DNA of the CDR3: TGTGCCAGCAGCCAAGCGGGACACTACCTCGTGGATACGCAGTATTTT. Protein product: CASSQAGHYLVDTQYF. The chain links TRBV14 to TRBJ2-3, with a tentative D call TRBD1 (6 bases). This CDR3 is 16 amino acids long. V was shortened by 1 base and J by 6 bases, with 17 bases between the two germline ends. Per germline, CDR1 SGHDN and CDR2 FVKESK.

The chain joins TRBV28 to TRBJ2-4; D may be TRBD1 (6 bases). The V end was cut by 5 bases, the J end by 1 base, with 15 bases between. The CDR3 extends over 16 amino acids. Looked up from germline, CDR1 is MDHEN and CDR2 is SYDVKM. The CDR3 region has the DNA TGTGCCAGCAGTCAGGACAGCCTTTTGGCCAAAAACATTCAGTACTTC. Its translation: CASSQDSLLAKNIQYF.

J is TRBJ1-6 and V is TRBV27; possible D gene TRBD1, 5 bases. The germline gives CDR1 MNHEY, CDR2 SMNVEV (reference sequence). The CDR3 has 15 residues. Trimming removed 0 bases at V and 2 bases at J, with 5 bases between. The CDR3, as DNA: TGTGCCAGCAGTTTATCGGGGCCCTATAATTCACCCCTCCACTTT. It encodes CASSLSGPYNSPLHF.

The V gene is TRBV29-1, the J gene TRBJ1-4, with D tentatively TRBD1 (6 bases). Germline assignment: CDR1 SQVTM and CDR2 ANQGSEA. The CDR3 extends over 13 amino acids. V lost 4 bases, J lost 8 bases, and 14 bases lay in between. The DNA for the CDR3 is TGCAGCGTTGCAGGGGCGCCGGGAGAAAAACTGTTTTTT. It yields the protein CSVAGAPGEKLFF.